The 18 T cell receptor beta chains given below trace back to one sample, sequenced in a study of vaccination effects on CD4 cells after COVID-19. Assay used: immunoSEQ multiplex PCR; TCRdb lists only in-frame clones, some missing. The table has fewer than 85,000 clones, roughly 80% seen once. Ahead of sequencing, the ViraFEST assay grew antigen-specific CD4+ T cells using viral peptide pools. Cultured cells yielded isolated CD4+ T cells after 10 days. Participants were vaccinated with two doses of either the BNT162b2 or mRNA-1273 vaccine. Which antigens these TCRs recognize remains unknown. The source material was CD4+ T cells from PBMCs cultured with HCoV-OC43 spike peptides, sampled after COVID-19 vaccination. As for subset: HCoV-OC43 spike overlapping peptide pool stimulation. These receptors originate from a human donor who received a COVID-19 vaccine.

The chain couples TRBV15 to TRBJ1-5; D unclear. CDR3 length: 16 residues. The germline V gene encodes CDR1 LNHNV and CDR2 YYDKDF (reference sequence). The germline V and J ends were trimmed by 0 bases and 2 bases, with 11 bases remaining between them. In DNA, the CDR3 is TGTGCCACCAGCAGAGATTCGGGGTTTGGCAATCAGCCCCAGCATTTT. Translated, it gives CATSRDSGFGNQPQHF.

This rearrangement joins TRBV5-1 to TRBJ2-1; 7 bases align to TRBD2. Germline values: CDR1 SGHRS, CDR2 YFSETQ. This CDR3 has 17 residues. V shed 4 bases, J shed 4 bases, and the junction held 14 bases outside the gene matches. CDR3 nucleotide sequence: TGCGCCAGCAGCCCCCGGGGGGTGGGAATGCGGTACAATGAGCAGTTCTTC. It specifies CASSPRGVGMRYNEQFF.

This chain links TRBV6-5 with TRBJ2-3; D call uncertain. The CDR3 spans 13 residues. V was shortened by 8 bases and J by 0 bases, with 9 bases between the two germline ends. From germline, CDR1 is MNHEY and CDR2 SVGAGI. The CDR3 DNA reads TGTGCCAGCGGGTTAGAGAGCACAGATACGCAGTATTTT. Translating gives CASGLESTDTQYF.

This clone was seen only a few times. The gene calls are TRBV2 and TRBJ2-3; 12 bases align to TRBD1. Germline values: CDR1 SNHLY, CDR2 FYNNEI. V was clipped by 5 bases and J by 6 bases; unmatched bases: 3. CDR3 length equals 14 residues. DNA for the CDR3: TGTGCCAGCAGTCGGGACAGGGGGCTTGATACGCAGTATTTT. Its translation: CASSRDRGLDTQYF.

The CDR3 loop reads CASSQLPAQPQHF. The DNA of the CDR3 is TGTGCCAGCAGCCAACTACCTGCTCAGCCCCAGCATTTT. The chain links TRBV16 to TRBJ1-5; no definite D call. The germline gives CDR1 KGHSY, CDR2 FQNENV. V was clipped by 2 bases and J by 6 bases, with 8 bases between them. The CDR3 length is 13 residues.

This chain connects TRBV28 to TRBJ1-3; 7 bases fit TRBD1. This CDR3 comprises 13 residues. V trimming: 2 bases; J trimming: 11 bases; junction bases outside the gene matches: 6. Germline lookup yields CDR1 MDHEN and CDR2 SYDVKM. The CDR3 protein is CASSLGTVKSIYF. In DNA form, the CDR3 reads TGTGCCAGCAGTTTAGGGACAGTTAAGTCCATATATTTT.

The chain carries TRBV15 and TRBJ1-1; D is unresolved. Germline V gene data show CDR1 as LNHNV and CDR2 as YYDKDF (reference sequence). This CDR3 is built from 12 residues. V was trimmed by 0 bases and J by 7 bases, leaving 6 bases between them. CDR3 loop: CATSRDRNEAFF. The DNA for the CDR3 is TGTGCCACCAGCAGAGATCGGAATGAAGCTTTCTTT. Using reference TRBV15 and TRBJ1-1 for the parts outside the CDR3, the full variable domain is DAMVIQNPRYQVTQFGKPVTLSCSQTLNHNVMYWYQQKSSQAPKLLFHYYDKDFNNEADTPDNFQSRRPNTSFCFLDIRSPGLGDTAMYLCATSRDRNEAFFGQGTRLTVV.

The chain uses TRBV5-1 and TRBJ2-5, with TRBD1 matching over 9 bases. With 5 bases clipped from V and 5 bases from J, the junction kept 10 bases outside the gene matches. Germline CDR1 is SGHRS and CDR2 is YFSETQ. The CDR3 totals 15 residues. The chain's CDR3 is CASSRLTGGQETQYF. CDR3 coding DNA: TGCGCCAGCAGTCGCCTGACAGGGGGTCAGGAGACCCAGTACTTC.

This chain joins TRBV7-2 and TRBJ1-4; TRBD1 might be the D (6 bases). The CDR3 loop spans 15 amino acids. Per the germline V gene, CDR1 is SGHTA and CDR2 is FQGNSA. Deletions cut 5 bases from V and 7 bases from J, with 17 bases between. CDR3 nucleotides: TGTGCCAGCAGCGCGGACAGTTCTTCGCCTGAAAAACTGTTTTTT. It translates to CASSADSSSPEKLFF. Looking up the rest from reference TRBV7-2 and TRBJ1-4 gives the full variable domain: GAGVSQSPSNKVTEKGKDVELRCDPISGHTALYWYRQSLGQGLEFLIYFQGNSAPDKSGLPSDRFSAERTGGSVSTLTIQRTQQEDSAVYLCASSADSSSPEKLFFGSGTQLSVL.

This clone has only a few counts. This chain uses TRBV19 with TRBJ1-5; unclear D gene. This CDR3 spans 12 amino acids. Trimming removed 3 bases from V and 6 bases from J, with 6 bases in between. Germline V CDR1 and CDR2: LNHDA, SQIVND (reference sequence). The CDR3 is CASSISGQPQHF. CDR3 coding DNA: TGTGCCAGTAGTATTTCAGGTCAGCCCCAGCATTTT.

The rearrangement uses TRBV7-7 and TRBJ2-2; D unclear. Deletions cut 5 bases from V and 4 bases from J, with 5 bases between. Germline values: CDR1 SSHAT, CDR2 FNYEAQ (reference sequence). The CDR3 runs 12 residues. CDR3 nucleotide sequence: TGTGCCAGCAGCCCCACCACCGGGGAGCTGTTTTTT. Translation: CASSPTTGELFF.

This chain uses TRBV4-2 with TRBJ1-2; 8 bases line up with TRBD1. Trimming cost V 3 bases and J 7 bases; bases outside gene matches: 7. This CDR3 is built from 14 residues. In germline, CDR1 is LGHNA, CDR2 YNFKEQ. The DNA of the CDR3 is TGTGCCAGCAGCCAGCCCCAGGGGGCCGGTGGCTACACCTTC. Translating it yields CASSQPQGAGGYTF.

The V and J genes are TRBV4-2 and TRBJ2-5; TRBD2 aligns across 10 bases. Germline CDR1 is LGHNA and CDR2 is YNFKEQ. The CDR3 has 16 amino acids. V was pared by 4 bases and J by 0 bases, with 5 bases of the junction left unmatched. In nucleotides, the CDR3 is TGTGCCAGCAGCCCTCGGACTAGCGGTAACCAAGAGACCCAGTACTTC. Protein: CASSPRTSGNQETQYF.

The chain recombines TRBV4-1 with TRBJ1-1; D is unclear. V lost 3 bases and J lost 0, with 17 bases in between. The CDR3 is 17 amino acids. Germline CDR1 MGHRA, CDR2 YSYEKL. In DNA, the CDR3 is TGCGCCAGCAGCCAGAGTATAATGGGTTTGGTGAACACTGAAGCTTTCTTT. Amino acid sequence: CASSQSIMGLVNTEAFF.

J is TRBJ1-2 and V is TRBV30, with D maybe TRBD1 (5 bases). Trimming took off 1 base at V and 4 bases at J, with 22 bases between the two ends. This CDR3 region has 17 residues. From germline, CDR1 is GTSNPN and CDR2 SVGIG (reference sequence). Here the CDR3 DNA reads TGTGCCTGGAGTGCCTTACAGGATATTTGGGGTACCTATGGCTACACCTTC. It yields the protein CAWSALQDIWGTYGYTF.

The CDR3 coding sequence is TGTGCCAGCAGCCCTACGGACAGAAGGATGAACACTGAAGCTTTCTTT. Translation: CASSPTDRRMNTEAFF. This chain uses TRBV5-6 with TRBJ1-1; tentative D call: TRBD1 (6 bases). Trimming removed 4 bases at V and 0 bases at J, with 16 bases between. CDR1 and CDR2 from the germline V gene are SGHDT and YYEEEE. This CDR3 spans 16 amino acids.

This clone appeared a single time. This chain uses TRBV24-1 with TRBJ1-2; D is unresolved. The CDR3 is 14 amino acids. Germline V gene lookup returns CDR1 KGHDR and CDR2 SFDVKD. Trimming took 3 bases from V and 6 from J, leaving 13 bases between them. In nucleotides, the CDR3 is TGTGCCACCAGTGATAAGACTGGGCTGGATGGCTACACCTTC. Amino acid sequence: CATSDKTGLDGYTF.

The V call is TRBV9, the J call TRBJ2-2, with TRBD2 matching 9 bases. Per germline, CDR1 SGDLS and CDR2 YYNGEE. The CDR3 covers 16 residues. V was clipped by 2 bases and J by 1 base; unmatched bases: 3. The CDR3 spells CASSVLSGGNTGELFF. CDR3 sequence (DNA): TGTGCCAGCAGCGTCCTTAGCGGGGGGAACACCGGGGAGCTGTTTTTT.